This T cell receptor beta chain was recovered during a study of blood T cell repertoires in COVID-19. TCRdb keeps only in-frame clones here, not all; method: immunoSEQ multiplex PCR. The table records roughly 140,000 clones, about 79% of them present only once. Germline V gene data show CDR1 as GTSNPN and CDR2 as SVGIG (reference sequence). Trimming removed 3 bases from V and 4 bases from J, with 5 bases in between. The CDR3 runs to 11 residues. The sequenced sample was peripheral blood. The chain carries TRBV30 and TRBJ2-3; a weak D match, TRBD1 (5 bases). This receptor was obtained from a woman in her 50s in a cohort sampled during active or convalescent COVID-19. As DNA, the CDR3 is TGTGCCTGGAGGGGGCCAGATACGCAGTATTTT. It translates to CAWRGPDTQYF.